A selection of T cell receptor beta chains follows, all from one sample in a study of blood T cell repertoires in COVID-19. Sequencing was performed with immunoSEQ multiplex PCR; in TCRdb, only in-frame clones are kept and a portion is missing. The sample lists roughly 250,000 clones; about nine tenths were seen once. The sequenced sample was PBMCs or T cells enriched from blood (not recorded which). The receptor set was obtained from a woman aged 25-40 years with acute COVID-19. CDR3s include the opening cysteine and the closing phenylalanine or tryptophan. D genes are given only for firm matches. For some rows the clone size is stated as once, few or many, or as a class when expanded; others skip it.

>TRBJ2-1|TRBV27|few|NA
TGTGCCAGCAGTCCTGGCGGCGTACGAGGCGAGCAGTTCTTC
CASSPGGVRGEQFF
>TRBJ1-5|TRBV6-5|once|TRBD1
TGTGCCAGCAGACGGAAGGGGACAGGCAATCAGCCCCAGCATTTT
CASRRKGTGNQPQHF
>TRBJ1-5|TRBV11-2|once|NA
TGTGCCAGCAGCTTAGGTCAAAATCAGCCCCAGCATTTT
CASSLGQNQPQHF
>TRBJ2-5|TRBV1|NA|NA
TGCACCAGCAGCCAAGAAGATGATCTAGCGGGATCGGGTGAGACCCAGTACTTC
CTSSQEDDLAGSGETQYF
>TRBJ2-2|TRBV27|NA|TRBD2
TGTGCCAGCAGTTTCGGTCTAGCGGGCACCGGGGAGCTGTTTTTT
CASSFGLAGTGELFF
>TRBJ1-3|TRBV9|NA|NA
TGTGCCAGCAGCGTAGCTAGGGAGATCTCTGGAAACACCATATATTTT
CASSVAREISGNTIYF
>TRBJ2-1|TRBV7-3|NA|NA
TGTGCCAGCAGCTTAGCGTCCTCCTACAATGAGCAGTTCTTC
CASSLASSYNEQFF
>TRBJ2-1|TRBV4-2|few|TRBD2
TGTGCCAGCAGCCCCCAACTAGCGGGGGGGTACAATGAGCAGTTCTTC
CASSPQLAGGYNEQFF
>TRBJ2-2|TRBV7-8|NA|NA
TGTGCCAGCAGCTTAGCGGGCCTAACGGGGGAGCTGTTTTTT
CASSLAGLTGELFF
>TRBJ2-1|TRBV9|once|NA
TGTGCCAGCAGCGTAGATATTCAGGATCCCCCCTACAATGAGCAGTTCTTC
CASSVDIQDPPYNEQFF
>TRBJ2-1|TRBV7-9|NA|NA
TGTGCCAGCAGCTTAGGCCGCGGCAATTACAATGAGCAGTTCTTC
CASSLGRGNYNEQFF
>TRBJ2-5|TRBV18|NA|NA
TGTGCCAGCTCACCACCGCAGAATCGACAAGAGACCCAGTACTTC
CASSPPQNRQETQYF
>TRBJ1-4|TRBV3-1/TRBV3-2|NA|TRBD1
TGTGCCAGCCAGCCTAAAGGGACAGGGGGTGAAAAACTGTTTTTT
CASQPKGTGGEKLFF
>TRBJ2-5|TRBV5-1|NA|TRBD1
TGCGCCAGCAGCGAACAAGGGACAGGTGAAGAGACCCAGTACTTC
CASSEQGTGEETQYF
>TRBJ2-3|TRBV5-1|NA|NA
TGCGCCAGCAGCTCGGAACCCACTAGAACTGATACGCAGTATTTT
CASSSEPTRTDTQYF
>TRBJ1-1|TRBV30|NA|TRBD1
TGTGCCTGGAAGGGACAGGGGTTCGGAGAAGCTTTCTTT
CAWKGQGFGEAFF
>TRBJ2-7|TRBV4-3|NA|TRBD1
TGCGCCAGCAGCCAAGAGTCTAGGGGGCCCTACGAGCAGTACTTC
CASSQESRGPYEQYF
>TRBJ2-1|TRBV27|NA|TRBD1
TGTGCCAGCAGTTTCCCCCCGGGACAGGGGGTCGATGAGCAGTTCTTC
CASSFPPGQGVDEQFF
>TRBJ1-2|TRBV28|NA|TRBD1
TGTGCCAGCAGATGGACAGGGGGCTATGGCTACACCTTC
CASRWTGGYGYTF
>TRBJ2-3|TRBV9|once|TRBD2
TGTGCCAGCAGGCCTAGCGGGAACACAGATACGCAGTATTTT
CASRPSGNTDTQYF
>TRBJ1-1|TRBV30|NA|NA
TGTGCCTGGACCTTGGGACTTTCGAACACTGAAGCTTTCTTT
CAWTLGLSNTEAFF
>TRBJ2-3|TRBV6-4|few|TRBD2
TGTGCCAGCAGCCCTAGCGGGGGCGCAGATACGCAGTATTTT
CASSPSGGADTQYF
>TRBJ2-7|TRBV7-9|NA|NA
TGTGCCAGCAGTCTAGGCGGCAGGGGGGATGGTGAAGAGCAGTACTTC
CASSLGGRGDGEEQYF
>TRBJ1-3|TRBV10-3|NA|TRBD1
TGTGCCACCGGACAGGATGGAAACACCATATATTTT
CATGQDGNTIYF
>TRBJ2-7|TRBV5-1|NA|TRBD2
TGCGCCAGCAGCCCGGGGGGGACGGCGCATCCCCTCATCGAGCAGTACTTC
CASSPGGTAHPLIEQYF
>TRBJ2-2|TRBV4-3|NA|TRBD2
TGCGCCAGCAGCCAAGGGGGGGGAGCGAACACCGGGGAGCTGTTTTTT
CASSQGGGANTGELFF
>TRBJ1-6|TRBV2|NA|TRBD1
TGTGCCAGCAGCAAGACAGGGCGGCCCCTCCACTTT
CASSKTGRPLHF
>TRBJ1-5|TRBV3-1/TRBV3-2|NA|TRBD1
TGTGCCAGCAGCCAGGGACAGGGGGTAGGCCAGCCCCAGCATTTT
CASSQGQGVGQPQHF
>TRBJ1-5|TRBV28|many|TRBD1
TGTGCCAGCCACCCGGGACAGGCCGGCGGGCCCCAGCATTTT
CASHPGQAGGPQHF
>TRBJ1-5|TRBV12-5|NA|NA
TGTGCTAGTGGTTTCTCACAGATTAGCAATCAGCCCCAGCATTTT
CASGFSQISNQPQHF
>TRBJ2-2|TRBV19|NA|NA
TGTGCCAGTAGTATCGGACACCCCGGGGAGCTGTTTTTT
CASSIGHPGELFF
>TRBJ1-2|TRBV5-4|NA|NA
TGTGCCAGCAGCTTGTCCGGGGGAACCAACTATGGCTACACCTTC
CASSLSGGTNYGYTF
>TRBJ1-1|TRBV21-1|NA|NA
TGTGCCAGCAGCAAAGCGCTTTTCGAGGAGAACACTGAAGCTTTCTTT
CASSKALFEENTEAFF
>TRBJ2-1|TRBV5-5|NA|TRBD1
TGTGCCAGCAGCCCCCGGGACAGGACGTACAATGAGCAGTTCTTC
CASSPRDRTYNEQFF
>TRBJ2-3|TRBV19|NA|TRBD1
TGTGCCAGTAGTGTTTTAGGGGGCGAAACAGATACGCAGTATTTT
CASSVLGGETDTQYF
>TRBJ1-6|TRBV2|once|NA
TGTGCCAGCAGTGAACCCAGGGCGGCATCTCTCCACTTT
CASSEPRAASLHF
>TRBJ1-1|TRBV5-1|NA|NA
TGCGCCAGCAGCTTCAGTTCTCATCCGAACACTGAAGCTTTCTTT
CASSFSSHPNTEAFF
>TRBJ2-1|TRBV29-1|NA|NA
TGCAGCGTTGAATGGGGGGTTATCAATGAGCAGTTCTTC
CSVEWGVINEQFF
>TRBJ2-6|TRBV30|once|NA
TGTGCCTGGACAGGGGATAGCGCTGGGGCCAACGTCCTGACTTTC
CAWTGDSAGANVLTF
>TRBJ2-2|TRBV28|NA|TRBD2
TGTGCCAGCAAAGGCCTTAGCGGGAGATATTTCGGGGAGCTGTTTTTT
CASKGLSGRYFGELFF
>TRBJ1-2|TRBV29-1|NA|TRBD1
TGCAGCGGGGGACAGGAAAAATCGGACTATGGCTACACCTTC
CSGGQEKSDYGYTF
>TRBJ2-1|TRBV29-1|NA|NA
TGCAGCGACATTAGCGGAGGGTTCTACAATGAGCAGTTCTTC
CSDISGGFYNEQFF
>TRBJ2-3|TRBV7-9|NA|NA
TGTGCCAGCAGCTTACGAGATCCCACAGATACGCAGTATTTT
CASSLRDPTDTQYF
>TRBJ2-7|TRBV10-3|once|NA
TGTGCCATCAGTGAGTCGAAGGGCAGGGCCTACGAGCAGTACTTC
CAISESKGRAYEQYF
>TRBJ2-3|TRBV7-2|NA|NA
TGTGCCAGCAGCTTGACAGCAACCGACACAGATACGCAGTATTTT
CASSLTATDTDTQYF
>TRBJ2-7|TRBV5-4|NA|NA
TGTGCCAGCAGCTGGTCTAGAAGTAGCGGCATAGAGCAGTACTTC
CASSWSRSSGIEQYF
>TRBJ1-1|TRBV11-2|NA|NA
TGTGCCAGCAGCTTAGTGTCCAGGGGTTCGACTGAAGCTTTCTTT
CASSLVSRGSTEAFF
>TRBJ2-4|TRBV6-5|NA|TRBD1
TGTGCCAGCAGTTTCCAGGGGGCATGGGGCAAAAACATTCAGTACTTC
CASSFQGAWGKNIQYF
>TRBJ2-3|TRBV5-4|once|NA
TGTGCCAGCAGCTTTAGCGAGGTCGGGTCAGATACGCAGTATTTT
CASSFSEVGSDTQYF
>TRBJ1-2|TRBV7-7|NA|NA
TGTGCTAGCAGCAAGGACTCTAATCGAAGCCTATATGGCTACACCTTC
CASSKDSNRSLYGYTF
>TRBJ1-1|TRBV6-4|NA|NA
TGTGCCAGCAGTGACTTCCCCGGGGGGGCGACTGAAGCTTTCTTT
CASSDFPGGATEAFF
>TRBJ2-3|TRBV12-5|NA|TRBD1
TGTGCTAGTGGTTTGGGGTTCGGACAGGGGAGCGCAGATACGCAGTATTTT
CASGLGFGQGSADTQYF
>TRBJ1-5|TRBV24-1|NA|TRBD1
TGTGCCACCAGTCAAACCGGGACAGTCAATCAGCCCCAGCATTTT
CATSQTGTVNQPQHF
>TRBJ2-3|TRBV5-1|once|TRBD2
TGCGCCAGCAGCTTAGCGGGACTAGCAACAGATACGCAGTATTTT
CASSLAGLATDTQYF
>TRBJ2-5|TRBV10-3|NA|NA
TGTGCCATCAGCCCAAACTTACAAGAGACCCAGTACTTC
CAISPNLQETQYF
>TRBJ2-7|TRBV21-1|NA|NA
TGTGCCAGCAGCAAAAGGGACCGGGACAGGGGGAACGAGCAGTACTTC
CASSKRDRDRGNEQYF
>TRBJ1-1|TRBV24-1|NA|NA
TGTGCCACCAGACAGGGCGGGAACACTGAAGCTTTCTTT
CATRQGGNTEAFF